One sample yielded the 17 T cell receptor beta chains listed below, sequenced in a study of T cells in Graves' hyperthyroidism and ophthalmopathy. TCR beta CDR3 sequences were amplified from RNA transcripts. RT-PCR in the first round (using the HTBI primer set) targeted the TCR CDR3. TCRdb re-analysed the multiplex PCR reads in MiXCR, keeping a single row per CDR3 protein. The data show almost 600,000 distinct CDR3 sequences, with around 46% seen just once and 7.5% to 8.5% held by the top ten. The sequenced sample was peripheral blood or thyroid tissue (not recorded which). These receptors came from a woman under 30 with Graves' hyperthyroidism.

The chain has TRBV10-3 and TRBJ1-5; 7 positions match TRBD1. This CDR3 has 13 amino acids. Germline loops: CDR1 ENHRY, CDR2 SYGVKD. The J segment lost 6 bases and the V segment lost 5 bases, leaving 4 bases of the junction unmatched. The CDR3 DNA reads as TGTGCCATCAGTATGGGACAGCTTCAGCCCCAGCATTTT. Amino acids: CAISMGQLQPQHF.

Many counts were recorded for this clonotype. The chain joins TRBV10-2 to TRBJ1-5; D unclear. Trimming left V 3 bases short and J 1 base short, with 10 bases between. Looked up from germline, CDR1 is WSHSY and CDR2 is SAAADI. The CDR3 has 15 amino acids. In DNA form, the CDR3 reads TGCGCCAGCAGTGATCCCCGGGAGAGCAATCAGCCCCAGCATTTT. Protein sequence: CASSDPRESNQPQHF.

This rearrangement joins TRBV10-3 to TRBJ2-7; D is ambiguous. Trimming removed 5 bases at V and 1 base at J, with 9 bases between. This CDR3 region has 13 residues. CDR1 ENHRY and CDR2 SYGVKD come from the germline V gene. For the CDR3, the DNA is TGTGCCATCAGTCGGAGAGGTTCCTACGAGCAGTACTTC. This codes for CAISRRGSYEQYF.

This chain links TRBV15 with TRBJ2-4; 7 nucleotides match TRBD2. The CDR3 has 13 residues. Germline V gene lookup returns CDR1 LNHNV and CDR2 YYDKDF (reference sequence). J lost 0 bases, V lost 10 bases, and 3 bases had no gene match. The chain's CDR3 is CAMLAVAKNIQYF. The DNA of the CDR3 is TGTGCCATGCTAGCGGTAGCCAAAAACATTCAGTACTTC.

The CDR3 region has the DNA TGCAGCGCTAGAGGAGGGGGAAATCAGCCCCAGCATTTT. Translation: CSARGGGNQPQHF. The chain uses TRBV29-1 and TRBJ1-5; D perhaps matches TRBD1 (6 bases). Germline values: CDR1 SQVTM, CDR2 ANQGSEA. This CDR3 contains 13 residues. Trimming shortened V by 7 bases and J by 4 bases, and 14 bases separated the two germline ends.

This clonotype has at least ten counts. The chain uses TRBV7-3 and TRBJ2-7; D gene ambiguous. CDR1 and CDR2 (germline): SGHTA, FQGTGA. The ends were cut back, 6 bases at V and 0 bases at J, with 9 bases in the middle. This CDR3 is 13 amino acids long. DNA of the CDR3: TGTGCCAGCAGTGCAAGGGCCTCCTACGAGCAGTACTTC. Amino acid sequence: CASSARASYEQYF. The whole variable domain, filled in from reference TRBV7-3 and TRBJ2-7, reads GAGVSQTPSNKVTEKGKYVELRCDPISGHTALYWYRQSLGQGPEFLIYFQGTGAADDSGLPNDRFFAVRPEGSVSTLKIQRTERGDSAVYLCASSARASYEQYFGPGTRLTVT.

With respect to this clonotype: With a much larger clone just one base away, this may be a read error. The chain uses TRBV29-1 and TRBJ2-7; TRBD2 aligns across 8 bases. With 7 bases clipped from V and 0 bases from J, the junction kept 17 bases outside the gene matches. CDR3 length: 17 amino acids. Germline CDR1 is SQVTM and CDR2 is ANQGSEA. The CDR3: CSARKGLTSVSSYEQYF. The CDR3 DNA reads as TGCAGCGCCCGGAAAGGGCTGACTAGCGTGAGCTCCTACGAGCAGTACTTC.

Remarks on this clonotype: Sequence at one end of the junction differs from germline and may be a read error. J is TRBJ2-2 and V is TRBV7-9, with D maybe TRBD1 (6 bases). The CDR3 length is 15 residues. Germline V gene data show CDR1 as SEHNR and CDR2 as FQNEAQ (reference sequence). The CDR3 protein is CASSLVVGARNEQFF. The CDR3 bases are TGTGCCAGCAGCTTAGTAGTGGGGGCGCGGAATGAGCAGTTTTTT.

This clonotype was counted at least ten times. The V gene is TRBV7-9, the J gene TRBJ1-2; TRBD1 matches at 7 bases. The CDR3 extends over 13 amino acids. With V trimmed by 3 bases and J by 6 bases, 4 bases remained unmatched. The germline gives CDR1 SEHNR, CDR2 FQNEAQ (reference sequence). The CDR3 here is CASSLTGTDGYTF. The CDR3 region has the DNA TGTGCCAGCAGCTTGACCGGGACAGATGGCTACACCTTC.

The genes are TRBV2 and TRBJ2-7, with D maybe TRBD2 (6 bases). The assigned J gene may be wrong: the sequence end matches TRBJ2-1 better. Germline loops: CDR1 SNHLY, CDR2 FYNNEI. The CDR3 has 13 residues. The CDR3 spells CASSPGLFGEQFF. CDR3 in DNA: TGTGCCAGCAGTCCGGGACTGTTCGGTGAGCAGTTCTTC.

The sample holds a few counts of this clonotype. The gene calls are TRBV2 and TRBJ1-6; 10 bases map to TRBD1. The CDR3 runs 15 residues. Germline lookup yields CDR1 SNHLY and CDR2 FYNNEI. The V gene end was trimmed by 6 bases and the J gene end by 10 bases; junction bases not matched to a gene: 9. The CDR3 DNA is TGTGCCAGCAGCGGACAGGGGGGGCTGGACTCACCCCTCCACTTT. It specifies CASSGQGGLDSPLHF.

This clonotype was detected many times. The chain recombines TRBV20-1 with TRBJ1-5; TRBD1 matches 8 bases. Germline V gene lookup returns CDR1 DFQATT and CDR2 SNEGSKA (reference sequence). The CDR3 is made up of 14 amino acids. V was pared by 2 bases and J by 7 bases, with 7 bases of the junction left unmatched. CDR3 region: CSARTRGQEQPQHF. DNA for the CDR3: TGCAGTGCTAGAACCAGGGGGCAGGAACAGCCCCAGCATTTT.

This clonotype was detected ten times or more. The chain employs TRBV19 and TRBJ2-7; TRBD1 is a possible D gene (5 bases). The CDR3 sequence is 15 residues long. V was trimmed by 8 bases and J by 1 base, leaving 18 bases between them. Germline V gene data show CDR1 as LNHDA and CDR2 as SQIVND (reference sequence). The DNA of the CDR3 is TGTGCCAGTTCAATCCCAGAGAAGGGGTCCTACGAGCAGTACTTC. This codes for CASSIPEKGSYEQYF.

CDR3 protein: CASSFTSGRNEQYF. DNA of the CDR3: TGTGCCAGTAGTTTCACTAGCGGGCGGAACGAGCAGTACTTC. The chain combines TRBV19 with TRBJ2-7, with 9 bases fitting TRBD2. V trimming: 5 bases; J trimming: 5 bases; junction bases outside the gene matches: 7. Germline CDR1 reads LNHDA; CDR2 reads SQIVND (reference sequence). This CDR3 region has 14 residues.

This clonotype occurred many times. J is TRBJ2-7 and V is TRBV2; 9 positions match TRBD1. The CDR3 totals 16 residues. The V gene's germline CDR1 is SNHLY and CDR2 FYNNEI. The J segment lost 3 bases and the V segment lost 1 base, leaving 7 bases of the junction unmatched. CDR3 region: CASSEGWRTGDYEQYF. The CDR3 coding sequence is TGTGCCAGCAGTGAAGGGTGGAGGACAGGGGACTACGAGCAGTACTTC.

At least ten counts were recorded for this clonotype. The chain is built from TRBV3-1 and TRBJ1-2; D gene uncertain. This CDR3 has 15 residues. V shed 4 bases and J shed 2 bases, with 14 bases lying between them. Germline CDR1 and CDR2: LGHDT and YNNKEL (reference sequence). CDR3 loop: CASSLISGRNYGYTF. The CDR3 bases are TGTGCCAGCAGCCTCATCTCTGGCCGGAACTATGGCTACACCTTC.

This clonotype was detected a few times. A much bigger clone sits one base away, suggesting this may be a read error. The chain joins TRBV2 to TRBJ1-4, with D perhaps matching TRBD1 (5 bases). CDR1 SNHLY and CDR2 FYNNEI come from the germline V gene. The CDR3 extends over 15 amino acids. CDR3 sequence (DNA): TGTGCCAGCAGTTCAGGACAACCCTTTAATGAAAAACTGGTTTTT. Translating it yields CASSSGQPFNEKLVF.